The 5 T cell receptor beta chains below come from one sample, sequenced in a study of HIV-infected children after antiretroviral therapy interruption. A 3' RACE protocol on RNA, with unique molecular identifiers, produced the TCR library. TCRdb fed the 3' RACE reads into MiXCR, producing one record per CDR3 protein. This repertoire shows about 89,000 distinct CDR3 sequences, around 6.9% found once; its top ten account for roughly 1%. Treatment indicated: PENTA 11 planned treatment interruption arm or continuous ART arm. Sample: CD45RA+ CD4+ T cells from PBMCs, pooled from several time points, taken from a donor given antiretroviral therapy, either interrupted or continuous. The subset here: naive CD4+ CD45RA+ CD45RO- T cells. The receptors were sampled from a pool of human donors with HIV.

Ten or more counts support this clonotype. Mismatch with germline at one junction end may stem from a read error. This chain joins TRBV12-3 or TRBV12-4 and TRBJ2-1; 8 nucleotides align to TRBD2. The CDR3 consists of 15 residues. This CDR3 reads CASSIAGIPNNEQFF. The CDR3 DNA reads as TGTGCCAGCAGTATAGCGGGAATCCCTAATAATGAGCAGTTCTTC.

The chain has TRBV12-3 or TRBV12-4 and TRBJ1-5; D unresolved. CDR3 length: 14 residues. The CDR3 reads CASGFWGYNQPQHF. CDR3 in DNA: TGTGCTAGTGGTTTTTGGGGATACAATCAGCCCCAGCATTTT.

The CDR3 loop reads CSARGDQRTDTQYF. CDR3 coding DNA: TGCAGTGCGAGGGGGGACCAGAGGACAGATACGCAGTATTTT. The chain couples TRBV20-1 to TRBJ2-3; the D call may be TRBD1 or TRBD2 (6 bases each). V shed 6 bases and J shed 3 bases, with 16 bases lying between them. Germline CDR1 and CDR2: DFQATT and SNEGSKA (reference sequence). This CDR3 is 14 amino acids long.

Many counts were recorded for this clonotype. Written as DNA, the CDR3 is TGTGCCAGCAGCTTAGGCAGGGGGACCTACGAGCAGTACTTC. Amino acids: CASSLGRGTYEQYF. The rearrangement links TRBV7-2 to TRBJ2-7; 7 nucleotides line up with TRBD1. The CDR3 runs to 14 residues. V shed 1 base and J 2 bases; nucleotides not matched to a gene: 2. Germline V gives CDR1 SGHTA, CDR2 FQGNSA.

This clonotype appeared many times. V and J are TRBV29-1 and TRBJ1-2; 7 bases line up with TRBD1. CDR1 is SQVTM, CDR2 ANQGSEA, per germline. V shed 8 bases and J 5 bases; nucleotides not matched to a gene: 11. CDR3 length: 13 amino acids. CDR3 region: CSTRTGATYGYTF. CDR3 nucleotides: TGCAGCACTAGGACAGGTGCGACGTATGGCTACACCTTC. The whole variable domain, remainder taken from reference TRBV29-1 and TRBJ1-2, is SAVISQKPSRDICQRGTSLTIQCQVDSQVTMMFWYRQQPGQSLTLIATANQGSEATYESGFVIDKFPISRPNLTFSTLTVSNMSPEDSSIYLCSTRTGATYGYTFGSGTRLTVV.